These 13 T cell receptor beta chains originate from one sample sequenced in a study of cytomegalovirus exposure and HLA in healthy donors. PCR employed 60 Vbeta and 13 Jbeta primers. Some clones are missing from TCRdb's copy, which holds only in-frame ones; the method was immunoSEQ multiplex PCR. Of 170,000 or so clones listed, just under 80% are singletons. Sequencing was carried out using PBMCs. The receptors come from a woman aged 50 to 65 in good health and CMV-seropositive.

The chain uses TRBV9 and TRBJ2-1, with D possibly matching TRBD2 (6 bases). Trimming cost V 2 bases and J 12 bases, with 21 bases left between them. The germline V gene has CDR1 SGDLS and CDR2 YYNGEE. This CDR3 is built from 15 residues. CDR3 protein: CASSVGGLPDSRQFF. The DNA for the CDR3 is TGTGCCAGCAGCGTTGGAGGACTACCGGATTCGCGGCAGTTCTTC.

The V and J genes are TRBV27 and TRBJ1-5, with D possibly matching TRBD1 (6 bases). Per the germline V gene, CDR1 is MNHEY and CDR2 is SMNVEV (reference sequence). The CDR3 covers 14 residues. V lost 2 bases to trimming and J lost 4 bases, with 9 bases between them. This CDR3 reads CASSLRTANQPQHF. The CDR3 DNA reads TGTGCCAGCAGTTTACGGACAGCAAATCAGCCCCAGCATTTT.

J is TRBJ2-1 and V is TRBV19; no definite D call. The V gene's germline CDR1 is LNHDA and CDR2 SQIVND (reference sequence). V was cut by 5 bases and J by 0 bases, with 8 bases left in between. The CDR3 is 14 amino acids. In DNA form, the CDR3 reads TGTGCCAGTAGTCCCCATAGCTCCTACAATGAGCAGTTCTTC. Protein sequence: CASSPHSSYNEQFF.

This chain joins TRBV28 and TRBJ1-4; the D gene is possibly TRBD1 (5 bases). The CDR3 length is 13 residues. Germline V gene data show CDR1 as MDHEN and CDR2 as SYDVKM. The ends were cut back, 6 bases at V and 8 bases at J, with 13 bases in the middle. This CDR3 reads CASSRGLQEKLFF. Here the CDR3 DNA reads TGTGCCAGCAGCCGGGGGTTACAGGAAAAACTGTTTTTT.

The chain carries TRBV28 and TRBJ1-1; D not resolved. Germline CDR1 MDHEN, CDR2 SYDVKM. This CDR3 is built from 14 residues. V was shortened by 6 bases and J by 6 bases, with 17 bases between the two germline ends. As DNA, the CDR3 is TGTGCCAGCAGGAGATTCGAGCCTCTCCCTGAAGCTTTCTTT. Protein product: CASRRFEPLPEAFF.

The V call is TRBV13, the J call TRBJ2-1, with TRBD2 matching 7 bases. The length of the CDR3 is 15 residues. The germline V gene encodes CDR1 PRHDT and CDR2 FYEKMQ (reference sequence). V dropped 2 bases and J dropped 3; count of bases not matched to a gene: 4. CDR3 amino acids: CASSLRRGFYNEQFF. The CDR3 coding sequence is TGTGCCAGCAGCTTACGGCGGGGGTTCTACAATGAGCAGTTCTTC.

This chain connects TRBV18 to TRBJ1-2, with no clear D. V lost 6 bases to trimming and J lost 8 bases, with 10 bases between them. There are 11 residues in the CDR3. Germline CDR1 and CDR2: KGHSH and LQKENI. The CDR3 loop reads CASSAAGGYTF. In DNA form, the CDR3 reads TGTGCCAGCTCGGCGGCGGGGGGCTACACCTTC.

The chain employs TRBV30 and TRBJ1-6, with 7 bases fitting TRBD1. The V segment lost 3 bases and the J segment 5 bases; nucleotides outside the gene matches: 4. CDR3 size: 14 residues. Germline V gene lookup returns CDR1 GTSNPN and CDR2 SVGIG (reference sequence). Here the CDR3 reads CAWSAGTDNSPLHF. CDR3 in DNA: TGTGCCTGGAGCGCCGGGACAGATAATTCACCCCTCCACTTT.

The V call is TRBV19, the J call TRBJ2-2; 7 nucleotides line up with TRBD2. The CDR3 consists of 17 residues. Trimming cost V 7 bases and J 3 bases; bases outside gene matches: 14. Germline V gives CDR1 LNHDA, CDR2 SQIVND (reference sequence). CDR3 nucleotides: TGTGCCAGTAACCCCGCAGCGGGATCTGGGGACACCGGGGAGCTGTTTTTT. Protein: CASNPAAGSGDTGELFF.

This sequence joins TRBV5-1 and TRBJ2-3; 7 bases match TRBD1. The CDR3 totals 16 residues. The ends lost 3 bases at V and 1 base at J; junction bases unmatched: 8. The germline gives CDR1 SGHRS, CDR2 YFSETQ. The CDR3 sequence: CASSSEQGLRTDTQYF. The CDR3, as DNA: TGCGCCAGCAGCTCAGAACAGGGGCTCCGCACAGATACGCAGTATTTT.

This chain joins TRBV11-2 and TRBJ1-1, with a tentative D call TRBD1 (6 bases). CDR3 length: 16 residues. Germline V CDR1 and CDR2: SGHAT, FQNNGV. The V and J ends lost 0 bases and 14 bases respectively, with 25 bases between them. This CDR3 is CASSLDSTGQLTEWFF. The CDR3, as DNA: TGTGCCAGCAGCTTAGATTCCACAGGACAGTTGACAGAGTGGTTCTTT.

The V gene is TRBV7-3, the J gene TRBJ2-7, with a possible D match to TRBD2 (6 bases). Germline V gene lookup returns CDR1 SGHTA and CDR2 FQGTGA. The CDR3 length is 14 residues. Trimming pared 5 bases from V and 3 bases from J, leaving 14 bases between. The chain's CDR3 is CASSRGGIDYEQYF. DNA of the CDR3: TGTGCCAGCAGCAGAGGCGGGATTGACTACGAGCAGTACTTC.

CDR3 sequence reads: CASCSASGDEQYF. DNA for the CDR3: TGTGCCAGCTGCTCCGCTTCAGGGGACGAGCAGTACTTC. This rearrangement joins TRBV5-8 to TRBJ2-7; D may be TRBD1 (6 bases). The CDR3 length is 13 residues. V lost 7 bases and J lost 5, with 16 bases in between. The germline V gene encodes CDR1 SGHTS and CDR2 YDEGEE. Variable domain in full (rest from reference TRBV5-8 and TRBJ2-7): EAGVTQSPTHLIKTRGQQATLRCSPISGHTSVYWYQQALGLGLQFLLWYDEGEERNRGNFPPRFSGRQFPNYSSELNVNALELEDSALYLCASCSASGDEQYFGPGTRLTVT.